Below, 7 T cell receptor beta chains from the same sample are listed, as sequenced in a study of blood T cell repertoires in COVID-19. The assay was immunoSEQ multiplex PCR, and TCRdb's table has in-frame clones only and misses some. In the table there are fewer than 350,000 clones, 87% of which are singletons. The specimen was PBMCs or T cells enriched from blood (not recorded which). These receptors were obtained from a woman aged 40 to 49 who had recovered from COVID-19.

J is TRBJ1-1 and V is TRBV7-9, with 7 bases identical to TRBD1. CDR1 and CDR2 (germline): SEHNR, FQNEAQ (reference sequence). The CDR3 runs 14 residues. V lost 5 bases to trimming and J lost 1 base; unmatched junction nucleotides: 4. The CDR3 loop reads CASSMGQQNTEAFF. CDR3 coding DNA: TGTGCCAGCAGCATGGGACAGCAGAACACTGAAGCTTTCTTT.

This clone was picked up a small number of times. The chain is built from TRBV4-2 and TRBJ2-7, with D tentatively TRBD2 (6 bases). This CDR3 comprises 16 residues. Germline-derived CDR1 and CDR2 are LGHNA and YNFKEQ. Trimming cost V 0 bases and J 6 bases, with 18 bases left between them. CDR3 sequence (DNA): TGTGCCAGCAGCCAAGATAGGAGGGCCCGGGGCGGCGAGCAGTACTTC. Encoded protein: CASSQDRRARGGEQYF.

This clone has only a few counts. V gene TRBV7-2 combines with J gene TRBJ2-2; D uncertain. The CDR3 runs 14 residues. Trimming pared 1 base from V and 6 bases from J, leaving 9 bases between. Germline CDR1 SGHTA, CDR2 FQGNSA. CDR3 DNA: TGTGCCAGCAGCTTAGACTATAGTTCCGGGGAGCTGTTTTTT. Residues: CASSLDYSSGELFF.

The chain has TRBV28 and TRBJ2-3; D remains unclear. V gave up 1 base and J gave up 3 bases, with 5 bases separating them. Germline lookup yields CDR1 MDHEN and CDR2 SYDVKM. This CDR3 is 13 amino acids long. DNA for the CDR3: TGTGCCAGCAGTTTATCAGGAACAGATACGCAGTATTTT. It encodes CASSLSGTDTQYF.

The chain carries TRBV27 and TRBJ2-1; TRBD2 matches 11 bases. CDR1 is MNHEY, CDR2 SMNVEV, per germline (reference sequence). Trimming at V came to 3 bases and at J to 0 bases, leaving 7 bases not matched to a gene. This CDR3 has 18 residues. The CDR3 DNA sequence: TGTGCCAGCAGTTTCTACACTAGCGGGAGCCGCTCCTACAATGAGCAGTTCTTC. Its protein is CASSFYTSGSRSYNEQFF.

The CDR3 DNA sequence: TGTGCCAGCAGCTTCACCGGGACAACGGGGAATGGCTACACCTTC. Translated: CASSFTGTTGNGYTF. The gene calls are TRBV7-2 and TRBJ1-2; weak D call: TRBD1 (6 bases). Trimming shortened V by 3 bases and J by 6 bases, and 17 bases separated the two germline ends. CDR3 length: 15 residues. Germline V gene lookup returns CDR1 SGHTA and CDR2 FQGNSA.

The chain combines TRBV27 with TRBJ2-1; D may be TRBD1 (5 bases). This CDR3 has 15 residues. Between the trimmed V and J ends, which lost 5 bases and 4 bases, there was a span of 15 bases. Germline V gene sequence: CDR1 MNHEY, CDR2 SMNVEV (reference sequence). The CDR3 coding sequence is TGTGCCAGCAGTCCCCTTAGGGGCGTTTACAATGAGCAGTTCTTC. Translation: CASSPLRGVYNEQFF.